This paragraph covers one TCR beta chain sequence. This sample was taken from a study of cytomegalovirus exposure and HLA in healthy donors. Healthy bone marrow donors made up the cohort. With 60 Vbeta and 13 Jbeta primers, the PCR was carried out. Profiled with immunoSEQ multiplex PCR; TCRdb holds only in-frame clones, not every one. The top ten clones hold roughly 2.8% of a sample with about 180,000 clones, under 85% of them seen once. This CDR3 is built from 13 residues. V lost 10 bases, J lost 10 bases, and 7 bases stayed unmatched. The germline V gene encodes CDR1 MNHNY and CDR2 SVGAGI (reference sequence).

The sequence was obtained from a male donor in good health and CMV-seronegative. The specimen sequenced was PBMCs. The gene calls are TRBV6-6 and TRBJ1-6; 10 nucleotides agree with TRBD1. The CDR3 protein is CAISDRGRSPLHF. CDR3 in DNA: TGTGCCATTTCCGACAGGGGGCGATCACCCCTCCACTTT.